Listed below are T cell receptor beta chains from one sample, sequenced in a study of cytomegalovirus exposure and HLA in healthy donors. Sequencing used immunoSEQ multiplex PCR; TCRdb keeps in-frame clones, though not all of them. The sample carries 110,000 or so clones, around 80% recorded once. Sample: PBMCs. The origin of the receptors is a man aged 25-45 years in good health and CMV-seropositive. Each CDR3 is given with its conserved first and last residue. The D gene is left open where the match is weak. The listing skips clone size in some rows; elsewhere it reads once, few, many or a size class.

TRBD2	-	TRBV5-1	16	TRBJ2-5	TGCGCCAGCAGCTTGGGGACTAGCTTTCGCCGGGAGACCCAGTACTTC	CASSLGTSFRRETQYF
TRBD1	-	TRBV19	18	TRBJ1-4	TGTGCCAGTACTCGGATGGGCAGGGGGTCGCTAACGAATGAAAAACTGTTTTTT	CASTRMGRGSLTNEKLFF
-	few	TRBV9	14	TRBJ2-7	TGTGCCAGCAGCCCGTGGGCCCTCCTGGGCGAGCAGTACTTC	CASSPWALLGEQYF
-	-	TRBV5-6	11	TRBJ2-5	TGTGCCAGCAGCGAGAGAGAGACCCAGTACTTC	CASSERETQYF
-	-	TRBV5-4	12	TRBJ2-5	TGTGCCAGCAGCTCGGACAGAGAGACCCAGTACTTC	CASSSDRETQYF
TRBD2	-	TRBV7-9	16	TRBJ2-3	TGTGCCAGCAGCGGACGACTAGCGGGGGACACAGATACGCAGTATTTT	CASSGRLAGDTDTQYF
TRBD1	-	TRBV5-1	14	TRBJ2-2	TGCGCCAGCAGCATGACAGGGGTGGCCGGGGAGCTGTTTTTT	CASSMTGVAGELFF
TRBD1	-	TRBV29-1	13	TRBJ1-1	TGCAGCGTTAGGGGACAGAGGAACACTGAAGCTTTCTTT	CSVRGQRNTEAFF
-	-	TRBV28	16	TRBJ1-1	TGTGCCAGCAGTCCGTCCGCCGGACAGTCGAACACTGAAGCTTTCTTT	CASSPSAGQSNTEAFF
TRBD2	-	TRBV11-3	15	TRBJ2-3	TGTGCCAGCAGCGCGGGGGGACTTAGCACAGATACGCAGTATTTT	CASSAGGLSTDTQYF
-	-	TRBV27	14	TRBJ2-1	TGTGCCAGCAGGGTACTAGAGTCCTACAATGAGCAGTTCTTC	CASRVLESYNEQFF
-	-	TRBV28	13	TRBJ2-4	TGTGCCAGCAGAGGAGGGGGGGAAAACATTCAGTACTTC	CASRGGGENIQYF
-	-	TRBV11-2	13	TRBJ2-7	TGTGCCAGCAGCTTCTCAAGGGGATACGAGCAGTACTTC	CASSFSRGYEQYF
-	few	TRBV6-5	12	TRBJ1-2	TGTGCCAGCAGTTACCGCGGCTATGGCTACACCTTC	CASSYRGYGYTF
-	-	TRBV2	15	TRBJ1-1	TGTGCCAGCAGTGAGACAGGTCTCCCGGGCACTGAAGCTTTCTTT	CASSETGLPGTEAFF
TRBD2	-	TRBV9	16	TRBJ2-7	TGTGCCAGCAGCAAGATGGGACTAGCGGAGACCTACGAGCAGTACTTC	CASSKMGLAETYEQYF
TRBD1	-	TRBV5-1	15	TRBJ1-4	TGCGCCAGCAGCTTGGCCGGGACAGGGGAAGAAAAACTGTTTTTT	CASSLAGTGEEKLFF
TRBD1	-	TRBV19	15	TRBJ2-7	TGTGCCAGTAGTATGTACGGGACAGGGCTGAACGAGCAGTACTTC	CASSMYGTGLNEQYF
-	-	TRBV2	13	TRBJ1-2	TGTGCCAGCCATCGGCCGGGGGATAAAGGCTACACCTTC	CASHRPGDKGYTF
-	few	TRBV10-2	12	TRBJ2-1	TGCGCCAGCAGTGAGTCCATCAATGAGCAGTTCTTC	CASSESINEQFF
-	-	TRBV4-3	15	TRBJ2-2	TGCGCCAGCAGCCCCGGGACACTGAACACCGGGGAGCTGTTTTTT	CASSPGTLNTGELFF
-	few	TRBV5-4	15	TRBJ2-5	TGTGCCAGCAGCTCCCAGGGTAGAAACCAAGAGACCCAGTACTTC	CASSSQGRNQETQYF
-	-	TRBV7-9	12	TRBJ1-1	TGTGCCACCGACATTTTGAACACTGAAGCTTTCTTT	CATDILNTEAFF
TRBD1	-	TRBV6-6	15	TRBJ2-2	TGTGCCAGCAGTTACGGGACAGGGTACACCGGGGAGCTGTTTTTT	CASSYGTGYTGELFF